The 19 T cell receptor beta chains listed next were all sequenced from one sample in a study of blood T cells in healthy people across ages (dated by TCRdb to between 2015 and 2016). Libraries were made using 5' RACE. The sample was run on an Illumina HiSeq 2500. The second PCR ran for roughly 7 to 11 cycles and used a J-beta primer mix along with a sample-barcoded 5' primer. TCRdb trimmed the raw reads at Q25, called clones with MiXCR and kept productive beta chains. One record per CDR3 amino acid sequence lists the most common genes and DNA. The sample table lists about 780,000 distinct CDR3 sequences, around 45% of them with a count of one. The top ten clonotypes cover around a sixth of the sample. Material: blood. The receptors derive from an elderly man in good health.

This chain connects TRBV3-1 to TRBJ2-5; D is possibly TRBD1 or TRBD2 (6 bases each). The germline V gene has CDR1 LGHDT and CDR2 YNNKEL (reference sequence). The length of the CDR3 is 18 residues. V shed 4 bases and J shed 0 bases, with 21 bases lying between them. CDR3 sequence (DNA): TGTGCCAGCAGCCTGGGGACTGCAGGGGAAACCCACCAAGAGACCCAGTACTTC. This codes for CASSLGTAGETHQETQYF.

The J gene is TRBJ2-1, the V gene TRBV4-1, with 9 bases aligning to TRBD1. The germline V gene has CDR1 MGHRA and CDR2 YSYEKL. V lost 1 base to trimming and J lost 4 bases; unmatched junction nucleotides: 8. This CDR3 has 17 residues. This CDR3 is CASSQGGTGGNYNEQFF. The CDR3 DNA is TGCGCCAGCAGCCAAGGGGGTACAGGGGGCAATTACAATGAGCAGTTCTTC.

This chain joins TRBV5-1 and TRBJ1-5, with TRBD1 matching 7 bases. The V gene's germline CDR1 is SGHRS and CDR2 YFSETQ. This CDR3 has 16 residues. V gave up 0 bases and J gave up 2 bases; unmatched junction bases: 5. The CDR3 bases are TGCGCCAGCAGCTTGGTTGCAGGACAGGGCAATCAGCCCCAGCATTTT. It translates to CASSLVAGQGNQPQHF.

A few counts support this clonotype. This chain joins TRBV18 and TRBJ2-7; 8 nucleotides match TRBD1. J lost 4 bases, V lost 0 bases, and 5 bases had no gene match. The CDR3 runs to 15 residues. CDR1 KGHSH and CDR2 LQKENI come from the germline V gene. The CDR3 region has the DNA TGTGCCAGCTCACCACCGACGGGACAGGTTTACGAGCAGTACTTC. Translated: CASSPPTGQVYEQYF.

This clonotype was counted between two and nine times. It may be a read error: a sequence one base away is much more abundant. This chain joins TRBV19 and TRBJ1-2, with 8 positions matching TRBD1. CDR3 size: 16 residues. Germline V lookup: CDR1 LNHDA, CDR2 SQIVND (reference sequence). V dropped 0 bases and J dropped 2; count of bases not matched to a gene: 5. CDR3 sequence: CASSIDGTGYNYGYTF. The CDR3 coding sequence is TGTGCCAGTAGTATAGATGGGACAGGCTACAACTATGGCTACACCTTC. The full variable domain, in which reference TRBV19 and TRBJ1-2 provide the parts outside the CDR3, is DGGITQSPKYLFRKEGQNVTLSCEQNLNHDAMYWYRQDPGQGLRLIYYSQIVNDFQKGDIAEGYSVSREKKESFPLTVTSAQKNPTAFYLCASSIDGTGYNYGYTFGSGTRLTVV.

The CDR3 loop is CASSQDPATQYF. CDR3 DNA sequence: TGCGCCAGCAGCCAAGATCCCGCTACGCAGTATTTT. The chain couples TRBV4-1 to TRBJ2-3; no definite D call. The CDR3 has 12 amino acids. The V end lost 0 bases, the J end lost 8 bases, and 6 bases lay between the germline ends. Germline V gene data show CDR1 as MGHRA and CDR2 as YSYEKL.

This clonotype has a handful of counts. V gene TRBV6-1 combines with J gene TRBJ1-2; D is uncertain. The CDR3 length is 13 residues. The V end was cut by 0 bases, the J end by 7 bases, with 9 bases between. The V gene's germline CDR1 is MNHNS and CDR2 SASEGT. The CDR3 DNA reads TGTGCCAGCAGTGAAGCAGGGTTTTTTGGCTACACCTTC. The encoded protein is CASSEAGFFGYTF.

V and J are TRBV15 and TRBJ2-5; D might be TRBD1 or TRBD2, each matching 5 bases. Germline V CDR1 and CDR2: LNHNV, YYDKDF (reference sequence). Trimming cost V 2 bases and J 6 bases, with 16 bases left between them. The CDR3 is 15 residues long. The CDR3 DNA sequence: TGTGCCACCAGCAGACTATCATGGGGGTCAAAGACCCAGTACTTC. Protein sequence: CATSRLSWGSKTQYF.

This clonotype appeared many times. The chain carries TRBV7-2 and TRBJ2-5; 7 bases are a match to TRBD1. CDR1 and CDR2 from the germline V gene are SGHTA and FQGNSA. This CDR3 is built from 15 residues. The ends lost 0 bases at V and 5 bases at J; junction bases unmatched: 6. The CDR3 sequence is CASSLAGRGIETQYF. CDR3 nucleotides: TGTGCCAGCAGCTTAGCCGGCAGGGGGATCGAGACCCAGTACTTC.

The rearrangement joins TRBV20-1 to TRBJ2-7; D uncertain. This CDR3 has 11 residues. V was trimmed by 3 bases and J by 5 bases, leaving 8 bases between them. Germline V CDR1 and CDR2: DFQATT, SNEGSKA (reference sequence). The CDR3 coding sequence is TGCAGTGCTAGTGTGACTCACGAGCAGTACTTC. Its translation: CSASVTHEQYF.

The chain carries TRBV28 and TRBJ2-5; D unresolved. The CDR3 consists of 16 residues. From germline, CDR1 is MDHEN and CDR2 SYDVKM. Trimming took 5 bases from V and 1 from J, leaving 17 bases between them. CDR3 DNA: TGTGCCAGCAGTCGCGACGGCCTGGGTATCCAAGAGACCCAGTACTTC. This gives the protein CASSRDGLGIQETQYF.

This clonotype was seen more than once but under ten times. The rearrangement uses TRBV12-3 or TRBV12-4 and TRBJ2-7; possible D gene TRBD1, 6 bases. The V end lost 4 bases, the J end lost 2 bases, and 15 bases lay between the germline ends. This CDR3 contains 15 residues. The CDR3 coding sequence is TGTGCCAGCAGTTCTAGCTACCGGGACACCTACGAGCAGTACTTC. It encodes CASSSSYRDTYEQYF.

This clonotype was counted once. The junction departs from germline at one end; a sequencing error may be responsible. The J gene is TRBJ2-2, the V gene TRBV28, with D perhaps matching TRBD1 (5 bases). The germline CDR1 and CDR2 sequences are MDHEN and SYDVKM. The CDR3 contains 15 residues. The DNA of the CDR3 is TGTGCCGGCAGTGACCAAACAGGTTACACCGGGGAGCTGTTTTTT. It specifies CAGSDQTGYTGELFF.

The chain employs TRBV7-2 and TRBJ1-2, with D uncertain. The V end was cut by 1 base, the J end by 3 bases, with 6 bases between. The V gene's germline CDR1 is SGHTA and CDR2 FQGNSA. The CDR3 loop spans 13 amino acids. DNA for the CDR3: TGTGCCAGCAGCTTAGATGATCACTATGGCTACACCTTC. Translated, it gives CASSLDDHYGYTF.

This clonotype was seen only a few times. The chain has TRBV28 and TRBJ2-7; D gene unclear. Trimming shortened V by 1 base and J by 1 base, and 8 bases separated the two germline ends. This CDR3 is built from 14 residues. CDR1 MDHEN and CDR2 SYDVKM come from the germline V gene. Here the CDR3 reads CASSLLRSSYEQYF. CDR3 sequence (DNA): TGTGCCAGCAGTTTATTACGGAGTTCCTACGAGCAGTACTTC.

The chain joins TRBV27 to TRBJ1-4, with D maybe TRBD1 (5 bases). Trimming removed 4 bases from V and 8 bases from J, with 17 bases in between. Germline-derived CDR1 and CDR2 are MNHEY and SMNVEV (reference sequence). There are 15 residues in the CDR3. The CDR3 sequence is CASSSNKAGDEKLFF. For the CDR3, the DNA is TGTGCCAGCAGTTCCAACAAGGCCGGGGACGAAAAACTGTTTTTT.

This rearrangement joins TRBV11-3 to TRBJ2-2; TRBD2 agrees at 8 bases. V dropped 3 bases and J dropped 6; count of bases not matched to a gene: 3. CDR1 SGHNT and CDR2 YENEEA come from the germline V gene. The CDR3 consists of 14 residues. CDR3 residues: CASSFREGPGELFF. The CDR3 nucleotides read TGTGCCAGCAGCTTTCGGGAGGGCCCCGGGGAGCTGTTTTTT.

The V call is TRBV29-1, the J call TRBJ2-1; tentatively, D is TRBD2 (5 bases). The end of the DNA aligns better with TRBJ2-7, so the J call may be wrong. Germline V gene data show CDR1 as SQVTM and CDR2 as ANQGSEA. The CDR3 length is 15 residues. As DNA, the CDR3 is TGCAGCGTCCCTCGTGCAGCTAGCTCCTACAATGAGCAGTACTTC. The encoded protein is CSVPRAASSYNEQYF.

This clonotype was found many times. The rearrangement links TRBV5-1 to TRBJ2-1; no firm D call. There are 14 residues in the CDR3. Trimming took 2 bases from V and 8 from J, leaving 14 bases between them. Germline loops: CDR1 SGHRS, CDR2 YFSETQ. The CDR3 nucleotides read TGCGCCAGCAGCTTCCGGACGGATGTAGATGAGCAGTTCTTC. The encoded protein is CASSFRTDVDEQFF.